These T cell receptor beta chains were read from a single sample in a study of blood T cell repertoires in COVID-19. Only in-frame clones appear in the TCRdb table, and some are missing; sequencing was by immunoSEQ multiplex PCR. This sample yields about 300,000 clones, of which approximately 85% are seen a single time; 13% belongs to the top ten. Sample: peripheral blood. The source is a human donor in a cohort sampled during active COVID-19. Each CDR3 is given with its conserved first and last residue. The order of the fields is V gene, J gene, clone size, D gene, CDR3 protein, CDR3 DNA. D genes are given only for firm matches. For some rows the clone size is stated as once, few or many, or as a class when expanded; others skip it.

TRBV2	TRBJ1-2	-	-	CASSVLRTGNYGYTF	TGTGCCAGCAGTGTCCTCCGTACAGGGAACTATGGCTACACCTTC
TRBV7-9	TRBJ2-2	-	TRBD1	CASTRQGKSGELFF	TGTGCCAGCACGCGACAGGGTAAATCCGGGGAGCTGTTTTTT
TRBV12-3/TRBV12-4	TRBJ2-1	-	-	CASSFVAAQFF	TGTGCCAGCAGTTTTGTAGCGGCGCAGTTCTTC
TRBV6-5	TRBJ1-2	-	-	CASSYEGGRGYTF	TGTGCCAGCAGTTACGAGGGAGGGAGAGGCTACACCTTC
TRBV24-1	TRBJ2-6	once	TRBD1	CATSEEGQGSANVLTF	TGTGCCACCAGTGAAGAGGGACAGGGGTCGGCCAACGTCCTGACTTTC
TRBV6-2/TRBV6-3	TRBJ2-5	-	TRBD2	CASSFFSGRAIRETQYF	TGTGCCAGCAGTTTTTTTAGCGGGAGGGCCATCCGAGAGACCCAGTACTTC
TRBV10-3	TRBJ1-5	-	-	CAISESSGGAQHF	TGTGCCATCAGTGAGTCGAGTGGGGGGGCCCAGCATTTT
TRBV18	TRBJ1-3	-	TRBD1	CASSPPQGQDSGNTIYF	TGTGCCAGCTCACCCCCCCAGGGACAGGACTCTGGAAACACCATATATTTT
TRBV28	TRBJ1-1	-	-	CASTKNDRPNTEAFF	TGTGCCAGCACCAAAAACGACAGGCCTAACACTGAAGCTTTCTTT
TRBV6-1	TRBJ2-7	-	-	CASSEGAVSSTEQYF	TGTGCCAGCAGTGAAGGGGCCGTTAGTTCTACAGAGCAGTACTTC
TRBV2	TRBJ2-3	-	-	CASSEVEVFTDTQYF	TGTGCCAGCAGTGAAGTGGAGGTTTTCACAGATACGCAGTATTTT
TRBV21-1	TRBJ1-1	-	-	CAIPTGSGTEAFF	TGTGCCATCCCGACAGGGTCGGGCACTGAAGCTTTCTTT
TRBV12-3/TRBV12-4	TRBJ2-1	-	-	CASSHLAYEQFF	TGTGCCAGCAGCCACCTAGCATATGAGCAGTTCTTC
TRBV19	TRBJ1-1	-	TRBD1	CASSIPGQATEAFF	TGTGCCAGTAGTATCCCCGGACAGGCCACTGAAGCTTTCTTT
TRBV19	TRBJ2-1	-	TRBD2	CASSYEGTRNPNEQFF	TGTGCCAGTAGCTATGAGGGGACTAGGAACCCCAATGAGCAGTTCTTC
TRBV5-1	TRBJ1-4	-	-	CASSLSRASNEKLFF	TGCGCCAGCAGCTTAAGCAGGGCCTCTAATGAAAAACTGTTTTTT
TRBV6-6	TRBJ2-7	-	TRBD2	CASSYSKLAGGYEQYF	TGTGCCAGCAGTTACTCGAAACTAGCGGGAGGCTACGAGCAGTACTTC
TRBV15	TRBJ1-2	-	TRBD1	CATSRDSTGDYGYTF	TGTGCCACCAGCAGAGATTCGACAGGGGACTATGGCTACACCTTC
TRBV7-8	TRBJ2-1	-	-	CASRGGGNEQFF	TGTGCCTCGAGGGGGGGTGGGAATGAGCAGTTCTTC
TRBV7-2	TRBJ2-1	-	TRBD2	CASSRGSSGSIGQFF	TGTGCCAGCAGCCGGGGGTCTAGCGGGAGTATAGGGCAGTTCTTC